These T cell receptor beta chains were read from a single sample in a study of monozygotic twins with inflammatory bowel disease. TCRdb re-called the 5' RACE reads, yielding one record per CDR3 amino acid sequence without DNA. The data show fewer than 350,000 distinct CDR3 sequences, and the top ten clones hold around 2%. The specimen was blood. The origin of the receptors is a human donor with ulcerative colitis or Crohn's disease, or a healthy co-twin of an affected twin (not recorded which). The CDR3 runs from the conserved cysteine through the conserved F or W.

J gene	V gene	CDR3 protein
TRBJ1-4	TRBV5-1	CASSLNSGQNEKLFF
TRBJ2-7	TRBV5-1	CASSEIAGGPYEQYF
TRBJ2-7	TRBV4-1	CASSQGTASYEQYF
TRBJ2-7	TRBV27	CASSSSLLAGTYEQYF
TRBJ1-1	TRBV15	CATSRQTGTSSEAFF
TRBJ2-6	TRBV9	CASSVARSSGANVLTF
TRBJ2-2	TRBV7-6	CAISLESGTGITGELFF
TRBJ1-1	TRBV30	CAWSGDGEAFF
TRBJ1-4	TRBV27	CASSSPGTATREKLFF
TRBJ1-5	TRBV18	CASSPDGAEPQHF
TRBJ2-2	TRBV7-9	CASSLLQGNTGELFF
TRBJ1-5	TRBV12-3/TRBV12-4	CASSVNRGGGNQPQHF
TRBJ2-1	TRBV6-1	CASRAGQSSYNEQFF
TRBJ1-3	TRBV14	CASRNTGAGNTIYF
TRBJ1-2	TRBV7-2	CASSLTLANYGYTF
TRBJ1-2	TRBV6-6	CASRAGSSYGYTF
TRBJ2-3	TRBV7-9	CASSTGRQGNTDTQYF